The T cell receptor beta chain described here comes from a study of tumor and adjacent non-tumor tissue in lung cancer. Findings and caveats of the study: Patients with more diverse tumor TCRs had worse survival.

This sample's RNA came from whole unsorted tissue. Donors were chemotherapy-naive, newly diagnosed lung cancer surgical patients in China, August–late 2014. Three rounds of nested PCR, following a modified ARM-PCR protocol, produced the TCRbeta library. A single record per CDR3 protein comes from TCRdb applying MiXCR to the multiplex PCR reads. This table has over 100,000 distinct CDR3 sequences, approximately 71% appearing once. This CDR3 is built from 14 residues. Germline values: CDR1 MDHEN, CDR2 SYDVKM. The V end lost 3 bases, the J end lost 7 bases, and 12 bases lay between the germline ends. As regards this clonotype: Its target is not known.

Sequencing input: lung tumor tissue. The rearrangement uses TRBV28 and TRBJ2-2; no clear D. This TCR came from a woman in her sixties with non-small cell lung cancer. The DNA for the CDR3 is TGTGCCAGCAGTTTTGCGGAAACCAGCGGGGAGCTGTTTTTT. As protein: CASSFAETSGELFF.